Listed below are T cell receptor beta chains from one sample, sequenced in a study of CD8+CD57+ T cells in acquired aplastic anemia. TCRdb re-called the reads with MiXCR, one entry per CDR3 protein. The sample has 190,000 or so distinct CDR3 sequences; over 60% are singletons. Sequenced: sorted CD4+, CD8+, or CD8+CD57+ T cells (not recorded which) from PBMCs. The source of these receptors is a human donor in good health. Both conserved end residues are part of each CDR3. Fields, in order: clone size, V gene, J gene, CDR3 protein. Clone size is stated in some rows and not others, as once, few, many or a class when expanded.

-,TRBV18,TRBJ2-1,CASSGTSGSSDNEQFF
-,TRBV20-1,TRBJ2-7,CSASLVESEQYF
-,TRBV10-3,TRBJ1-1,CAISEGVGNTEAFF
-,TRBV19,TRBJ2-3,CASTTGQERDTQYF
-,TRBV2,TRBJ2-3,CASSAGLAGVKDTQYF
few,TRBV5-1,TRBJ1-1,CASSLVRMNTEAFF
-,TRBV5-1,TRBJ2-7,CASMDVQGSNEQYF
-,TRBV24-1,TRBJ2-1,CATSEGGTSEQFF
-,TRBV9,TRBJ2-6,CASSVDRDRVGANVLTF
many,TRBV27,TRBJ2-7,CASSLRTVPHEQYF
many,TRBV9,TRBJ2-5,CASSGGGRETQYF
few,TRBV10-2,TRBJ1-1,CASRSQSNTEAFF
-,TRBV9,TRBJ2-5,CASSPYTGAGETQYF
few,TRBV2,TRBJ2-1,CATSDRNEQFF
-,TRBV15,TRBJ2-3,CATSRSLTASTDTQYF
-,TRBV19,TRBJ1-6,CASSGQGGSSYNSPLHF
-,TRBV7-2,TRBJ1-1,CASSLEGRYYTEAFF
many,TRBV19,TRBJ1-1,CASSWTGLGTEAFF
-,TRBV20-1,TRBJ2-7,CSARVGGGYEQYF
once,TRBV2,TRBJ2-5,CASSLVGWNQETEYF
-,TRBV5-5,TRBJ2-1,CASSPIPQGRNNEQFF
-,TRBV24-1,TRBJ2-7,CATGQGYEQYF
-,TRBV5-8,TRBJ1-2,CASSSGSLGYTF
many,TRBV15,TRBJ2-3,CATSNQDLNTDTQYF
-,TRBV7-8,TRBJ1-1,CASSPGRGGTEAFF
-,TRBV29-1,TRBJ1-6,CSVRGRAIDSPLHF
many,TRBV9,TRBJ2-1,CASSPPYPGQGSYNEQFF
once,TRBV12-3/TRBV12-4,TRBJ2-3,CASSLYSPGTDTQYF
once,TRBV6-6,TRBJ2-7,CAISFFTGGSSYEQYF
-,TRBV7-8,TRBJ2-7,CASSSRQGHDEQYF
-,TRBV28,TRBJ2-3,CASSLLTATDTQYF
-,TRBV6-5,TRBJ2-1,CASSFANRWGDEQFF
-,TRBV7-8,TRBJ1-2,CASSPRTGYGYTF
once,TRBV6-5,TRBJ2-5,CASSPGNQETQYF
-,TRBV19,TRBJ2-3,CASRLTGGPDTQYF
-,TRBV5-1,TRBJ2-6,CASSLKAPGANVLTF
many,TRBV19,TRBJ1-4,CASSISSYNEKLFF
-,TRBV7-9,TRBJ2-5,CASNSWSQETQYF
-,TRBV7-9,TRBJ2-7,CASSLAGGPGEQYF
-,TRBV2,TRBJ2-7,CASRQVSYEQYF
-,TRBV6-4,TRBJ1-1,CASSDSDGGSTEAFF
-,TRBV25-1,TRBJ2-1,CASGDNEQLF
many,TRBV4-1,TRBJ2-1,CASSQGWSSYNEQFF
-,TRBV7-8,TRBJ2-7,CASSSNVREDLYEQYF
-,TRBV10-1,TRBJ1-1,CASSDWGAGIGTEAFF
-,TRBV9,TRBJ2-7,CASSVTAGTSYEQYF
few,TRBV12-3/TRBV12-4,TRBJ1-1,CASTDSNTEAFF
-,TRBV2,TRBJ1-2,CASVPFRVAIFLCANYGYTF
-,TRBV7-3,TRBJ1-1,CASSNVTGNTEAFF
-,TRBV29-1,TRBJ2-5,CSVILAGVSQETQYF
once,TRBV7-9,TRBJ1-1,CASERGYMNTEALF
-,TRBV7-2,TRBJ1-1,CASSLASQGHGNTEAFF
-,TRBV25-1,TRBJ1-1,CASNSRDRIDTEAFF
few,TRBV20-1,TRBJ1-6,CSARDKGQSYNSPLHF